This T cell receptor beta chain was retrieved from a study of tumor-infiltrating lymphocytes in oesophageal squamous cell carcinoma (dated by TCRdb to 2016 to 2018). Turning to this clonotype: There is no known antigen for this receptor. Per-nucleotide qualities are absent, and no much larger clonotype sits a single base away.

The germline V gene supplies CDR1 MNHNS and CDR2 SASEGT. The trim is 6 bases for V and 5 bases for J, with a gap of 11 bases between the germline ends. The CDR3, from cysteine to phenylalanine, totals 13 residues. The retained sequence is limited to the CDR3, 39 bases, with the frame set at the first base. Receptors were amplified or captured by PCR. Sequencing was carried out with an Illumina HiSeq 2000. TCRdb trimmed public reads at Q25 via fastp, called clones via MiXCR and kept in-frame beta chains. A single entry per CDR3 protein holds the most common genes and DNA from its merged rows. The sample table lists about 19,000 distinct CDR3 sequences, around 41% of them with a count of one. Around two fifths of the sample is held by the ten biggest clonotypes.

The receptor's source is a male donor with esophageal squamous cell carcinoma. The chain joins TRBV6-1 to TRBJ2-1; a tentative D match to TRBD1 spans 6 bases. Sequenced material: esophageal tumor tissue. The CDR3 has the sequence CASRSQGDNEQFF. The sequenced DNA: TGTGCCAGCAGGTCACAGGGAGACAATGAGCAGTTCTTC.